These T cell receptor beta chains were read from a single sample in a study of blood T cell repertoires in COVID-19. Sequencing used immunoSEQ multiplex PCR; TCRdb keeps in-frame clones, though not all of them. This table holds under 300,000 clones, around 81% found once. Sequencing was performed on PBMCs or T cells enriched from blood (not recorded which). These receptor sequences come from a man between 45 and 60 years old who had recovered from COVID-19. CDR3s include the opening cysteine and the closing phenylalanine or tryptophan. A D gene is named only where the DNA matches it firmly. Part of the rows lack a size; the others show once, few, many or a class for expanded clones.

abundance	j_gene	v_gene	d_gene	CDR3aa	CDR3nt
.	TRBJ2-5	TRBV9	TRBD2	CASSSTGTSQETQYF	TGTGCCAGCAGTTCTACTGGGACTAGCCAAGAGACCCAGTACTTC
few	TRBJ1-4	TRBV4-3	.	CASSQHKPTNEKLFF	TGCGCCAGCAGCCAACACAAACCAACTAATGAAAAACTGTTTTTT
.	TRBJ2-6	TRBV6-4	TRBD1	CASRGQGSSGANVLTF	TGTGCCAGCAGGGGACAGGGGAGCTCTGGGGCCAACGTCCTGACTTTC
.	TRBJ1-3	TRBV6-5	.	CASRQVGNTIYF	TGTGCCAGCAGACAAGTGGGAAACACCATATATTTT
.	TRBJ2-1	TRBV27	.	CASTTYRVNEQFF	TGTGCCAGCACCACTTACAGGGTGAATGAGCAGTTCTTC
.	TRBJ2-3	TRBV7-3	.	CASSIGGVKTDTQYF	TGTGCCAGCAGCATAGGGGGGGTGAAAACAGATACGCAGTATTTT
.	TRBJ2-3	TRBV7-6	.	CAIGSTDTQYF	TGTGCCATCGGGAGTACAGATACGCAGTATTTT
.	TRBJ2-7	TRBV4-3	.	CASSQGGDSFYEQYF	TGCGCCAGCAGCCAAGGGGGGGACAGTTTCTACGAGCAGTACTTC
.	TRBJ1-1	TRBV23-1	.	CASSLGSRANTEAFF	TGCGCCAGCAGTCTGGGGAGTCGGGCGAACACTGAAGCTTTCTTT
.	TRBJ2-5	TRBV2	TRBD2	CASSEQRGGLGTQYF	TGTGCCAGCAGTGAACAGCGGGGGGGCCTGGGGACCCAGTACTTC
.	TRBJ1-2	TRBV7-9	.	CASSPEDRANYGYTF	TGTGCCAGCAGCCCCGAGGACAGAGCTAACTATGGCTACACCTTC
.	TRBJ2-7	TRBV7-9	TRBD2	CASSLGTSGALGTYEQYF	TGTGCCAGCAGCCTCGGGACTAGCGGGGCCCTGGGAACCTACGAGCAGTACTTC
.	TRBJ2-3	TRBV7-8	.	CASSLGAGPDTQYF	TGTGCCAGCAGCTTAGGGGCAGGGCCAGATACGCAGTATTTT
.	TRBJ2-4	TRBV7-9	TRBD2	CASSRGEIVAKNIQYF	TGTGCCAGCAGCCGGGGGGAGATCGTAGCCAAAAACATTCAGTACTTC
.	TRBJ2-2	TRBV5-1	.	CASSLGAANTGELFF	TGCGCCAGCAGCTTGGGAGCCGCGAACACCGGGGAGCTGTTTTTT
.	TRBJ1-2	TRBV7-2	.	CASSTGQRRSGYTF	TGTGCCAGCAGCACAGGACAGAGGAGAAGTGGCTACACCTTC
.	TRBJ1-5	TRBV28	TRBD1	CASSLGGQGNQPQHF	TGTGCCAGCAGTTTAGGCGGACAGGGCAATCAGCCCCAGCATTTT
.	TRBJ2-1	TRBV19	TRBD2	CASVRIGGGGRDEQFF	TGTGCCAGTGTGAGAATCGGAGGGGGCGGGAGGGATGAGCAGTTCTTC
.	TRBJ1-6	TRBV4-1	TRBD1	CASSQVDREGSPLHF	TGCGCCAGCAGCCAGGTGGACAGGGAAGGTTCACCCCTCCACTTT
.	TRBJ2-1	TRBV4-2	TRBD2	CASSQELAGDNEQFF	TGTGCCAGCAGCCAAGAGCTAGCGGGGGACAATGAGCAGTTCTTC
.	TRBJ1-5	TRBV9	TRBD1	CASSTTGDKEPQHF	TGTGCCAGCAGCACGACAGGGGATAAAGAGCCCCAGCATTTT
.	TRBJ1-1	TRBV19	TRBD1	CASITGGGTEAFF	TGCGCGTCAATCACAGGGGGCGGAACTGAAGCTTTCTTT
.	TRBJ1-2	TRBV4-1	TRBD1	CASSPPGQAPGGYTF	TGCGCCAGCAGCCCTCCGGGACAGGCCCCGGGAGGCTACACCTTC
.	TRBJ1-1	TRBV11-3	.	CASSLGPGHANTEAFF	TGTGCCAGCAGCTTAGGCCCGGGACACGCGAACACTGAAGCTTTCTTT
.	TRBJ2-3	TRBV6-5	TRBD1	CASSYLGQGTDTQYF	TGTGCCAGCAGTTATTTGGGACAGGGCACAGATACGCAGTATTTT
.	TRBJ2-3	TRBV15	TRBD2	CATRTPTGLAGITDTQYF	TGTGCCACCAGGACCCCGACGGGACTAGCGGGAATTACAGATACGCAGTATTTT
.	TRBJ2-3	TRBV7-9	.	CASSLSIRTGDGLTDTQYF	TGTGCCAGCAGCTTGAGTATCAGAACGGGAGACGGTCTGACAGATACGCAGTATTTT
.	TRBJ1-4	TRBV7-9	.	CASGGPLLTEKLFF	TGTGCCAGCGGTGGGCCGCTCCTGACCGAAAAACTGTTTTTT
.	TRBJ2-7	TRBV5-1	TRBD1	CASSLLGTGNNEQYF	TGCGCCAGCAGCTTGCTGGGGACAGGGAATAACGAGCAGTACTTC
.	TRBJ2-1	TRBV29-1	TRBD2	CSVGTNAEQFF	TGCAGCGTAGGGACTAACGCTGAGCAGTTCTTC
few	TRBJ2-7	TRBV19	TRBD1	CASSIRTGLYEQYF	TGTGCCAGTAGTATTCGGACAGGGCTCTACGAGCAGTACTTC
.	TRBJ2-1	TRBV15	TRBD1	CATSPQIQGHLYNEQFF	TGTGCCACCAGCCCTCAAATACAGGGGCATCTCTACAATGAGCAGTTCTTC
once	TRBJ1-4	TRBV9	.	CASSPGGAGFEKLFF	TGTGCCAGCAGCCCTGGGGGGGCTGGATTTGAAAAACTGTTTTTT
.	TRBJ2-6	TRBV30	TRBD2	CAWTSGAGANVLTF	TGTGCCTGGACTAGCGGGGCTGGGGCCAACGTCCTGACTTTC
.	TRBJ2-3	TRBV5-4	TRBD2	CASSLRLAGGSSTDTQYF	TGTGCCAGCAGCTTGAGACTAGCGGGAGGATCTAGCACAGATACGCAGTATTTT
.	TRBJ2-2	TRBV2	.	CASLEEGLRELFF	TGTGCCAGCCTCGAGGAGGGGTTGAGGGAGCTGTTTTTT